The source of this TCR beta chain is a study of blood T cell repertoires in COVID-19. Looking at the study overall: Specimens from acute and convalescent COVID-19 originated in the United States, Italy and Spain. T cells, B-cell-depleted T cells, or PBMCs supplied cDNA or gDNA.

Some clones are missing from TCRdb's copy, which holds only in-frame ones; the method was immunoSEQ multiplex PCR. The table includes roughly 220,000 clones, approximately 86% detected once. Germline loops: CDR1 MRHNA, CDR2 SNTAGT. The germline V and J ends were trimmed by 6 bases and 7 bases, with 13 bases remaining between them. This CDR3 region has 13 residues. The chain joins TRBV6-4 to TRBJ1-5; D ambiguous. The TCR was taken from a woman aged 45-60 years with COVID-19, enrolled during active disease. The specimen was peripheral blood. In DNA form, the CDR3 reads TGTGCCAGCAGCGTAGAGAGCGGACAGCCCCAGCATTTT. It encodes CASSVESGQPQHF.